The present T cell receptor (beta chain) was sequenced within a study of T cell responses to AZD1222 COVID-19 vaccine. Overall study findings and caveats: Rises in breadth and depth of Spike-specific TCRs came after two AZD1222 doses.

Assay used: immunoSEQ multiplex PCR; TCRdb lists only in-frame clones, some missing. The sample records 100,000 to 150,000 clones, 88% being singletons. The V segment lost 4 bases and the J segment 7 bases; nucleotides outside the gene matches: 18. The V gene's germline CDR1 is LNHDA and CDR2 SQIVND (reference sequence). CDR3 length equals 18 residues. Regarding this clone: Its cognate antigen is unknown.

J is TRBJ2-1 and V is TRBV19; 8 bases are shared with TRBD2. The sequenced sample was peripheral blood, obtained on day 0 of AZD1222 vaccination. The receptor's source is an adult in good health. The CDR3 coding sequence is TGTGCCAGTAGTACCCAGGGCCCTGCGGGGGGCCAAAGTAATGAGCAGTTCTTC. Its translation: CASSTQGPAGGQSNEQFF.